One sample yielded the 6 T cell receptor beta chains listed below, sequenced in a study of blood T cells in healthy people across ages (dated by TCRdb to about 2015). Receptor amplification or capture employed 5' RACE. The instrument given in TCRdb is Illumina HiSeq 2500. A second PCR of roughly 7 to 11 cycles was performed with a sample-barcoded 5' primer and a J-beta primer mix. TCRdb reran the public reads through fastp at Q25 and MiXCR, keeping productive beta chains. All rows with the same CDR3 protein become a single entry with the most common DNA and genes. This sample lists about 1.5 million distinct CDR3 sequences; roughly 43% were detected once. The ten most abundant clones make up about 4% of the sample. The sample consisted of blood. The receptors stem from a woman between 18 and 30 years old in good health.

This chain links TRBV2 with TRBJ2-1; 8 bases match TRBD2. The J segment lost 3 bases and the V segment lost 2 bases, leaving 3 bases of the junction unmatched. Germline CDR1 SNHLY, CDR2 FYNNEI. CDR3 length: 15 residues. CDR3 amino acids: CASSEIAGGYNEQFF. CDR3 sequence (DNA): TGTGCCAGCAGTGAAATTGCGGGAGGCTACAATGAGCAGTTCTTC. Variable domain in full (rest from reference TRBV2 and TRBJ2-1): EPEVTQTPSHQVTQMGQEVILRCVPISNHLYFYWYRQILGQKVEFLVSFYNNEISEKSEIFDDQFSVERPDGSNFTLKIRSTKLEDSAMYFCASSEIAGGYNEQFFGPGTRLTVL.

This chain links TRBV6-4 with TRBJ1-5; TRBD1 might be the D (5 bases). Germline V gene data show CDR1 as MRHNA and CDR2 as SNTAGT. The CDR3 loop spans 17 amino acids. The DNA of the CDR3 is TGTCCTCCTGGAGGGGCGGAGCCCCCAGAAATAAATCAGCCCCAGCATTTT. Its protein product is CPPGGAEPPEINQPQHF.

This clonotype was detected a few times. The chain joins TRBV29-1 to TRBJ2-4; 11 positions agree with TRBD1. J gave up 13 bases and V 4 bases, and 15 bases lay outside the gene matches. This CDR3 is 15 amino acids long. The germline V gene encodes CDR1 SQVTM and CDR2 ANQGSEA. The CDR3 DNA follows: TGCAGCGTTGTTTTTCCAGGACAGGGGGCGATCGGGCAGTACTTC. Residues: CSVVFPGQGAIGQYF.

This rearrangement joins TRBV7-6 to TRBJ2-1; 8 nucleotides line up with TRBD2. J gave up 0 bases and V 3 bases, and 7 bases lay outside the gene matches. Germline V lookup: CDR1 SGHVS, CDR2 FNYEAQ. This CDR3 has 17 amino acids. CDR3 nucleotide sequence: TGTGCCAGCAGCTTGACTCGCGGGGGGCGCTCCTACAATGAGCAGTTCTTC. Protein: CASSLTRGGRSYNEQFF.

The chain uses TRBV20-1 and TRBJ2-1; tentative D call: TRBD1 (6 bases). V was shortened by 3 bases and J by 7 bases, with 13 bases between the two germline ends. Germline V gene sequence: CDR1 DFQATT, CDR2 SNEGSKA (reference sequence). This CDR3 is 13 amino acids long. The CDR3 sequence: CSARDWGQNEQFF. Written as DNA, the CDR3 is TGCAGTGCTAGGGATTGGGGGCAGAATGAGCAGTTCTTC.

The chain carries TRBV3-1 and TRBJ1-2, with a possible D match to TRBD1 (6 bases). The ends were cut back, 4 bases at V and 4 bases at J, with 16 bases in the middle. Germline-derived CDR1 and CDR2 are LGHDT and YNNKEL (reference sequence). The CDR3 length is 15 residues. The CDR3 region is CASSPSDRTFYGYTF. Here the CDR3 DNA reads TGTGCCAGCAGCCCTTCAGACAGGACCTTCTATGGCTACACCTTC. Variable domain in full (rest from reference TRBV3-1 and TRBJ1-2): DTAVSQTPKYLVTQMGNDKSIKCEQNLGHDTMYWYKQDSKKFLKIMFSYNNKELIINETVPNRFSPKSPDKAHLNLHINSLELGDSAVYFCASSPSDRTFYGYTFGSGTRLTVV.